This T cell receptor (beta chain) was observed in a study of T cell responses to AZD1222 COVID-19 vaccine. Notes on the study in general: Increased Spike-specific TCR breadth and depth were observed after two AZD1222 doses. Samples come after the peak T cell response, not at day 14.

Assay used: immunoSEQ multiplex PCR; TCRdb lists only in-frame clones, some missing. Of approximately 120,000 clones in the sample, roughly 90% were seen once. Worth noting for this clone: What it binds is not known.

Germline V gene lookup returns CDR1 MNHEY and CDR2 SVGEGT. V lost 2 bases, J lost 7 bases, and 7 bases stayed unmatched. CDR3 size: 15 residues. The receptor comes from an adult in good health. This sample comprised peripheral blood, obtained on day 0 of AZD1222 vaccination. This chain connects TRBV6-2 or TRBV6-3 to TRBJ1-4; the match to TRBD1 covers 7 bases. Written as DNA, the CDR3 is TGTGCCAGCAGTTACGCAAGGGGGCGACTTGAAAAACTGTTTTTT. This translates into CASSYARGRLEKLFF.